The 14 T cell receptor beta chains in this list originate from one sample, sequenced in a study of blood T cell repertoires in COVID-19 (dated by TCRdb to about 2020). Library preparation used the immunoSEQ multiplex PCR assay. TCRdb took over this immuneACCESS table, retaining in-frame rearrangements with V and J assigned. Such tables are incomplete; in checked studies, under half of the missing clones stem from an unresolved V gene, and the remainder is unexplained. The sample table holds about 190,000 clones, of which about 77% were seen once. The leading ten clones occupy around 2.8% of the sample. Sequencing used peripheral blood. All receptors derive from a woman of 80 years or more with active or convalescent COVID-19.

The rearrangement links TRBV6-5 to TRBJ1-4; TRBD1 might be the D (6 bases). Trimming shortened V by 11 bases and J by 8 bases, and 18 bases separated the two germline ends. CDR1 and CDR2 from the germline V gene are MNHEY and SVGAGI. This CDR3 has 13 amino acids. Here the CDR3 DNA reads TGTGCCCGCGTACAGGGCCAGGGGGAAAAACTGTTTTTT. Its protein product is CARVQGQGEKLFF.

The CDR3 is CASSYQFYGYTF. Written as DNA, the CDR3 is TGTGCCAGCAGTTACCAATTTTATGGCTACACCTTC. J is TRBJ1-2 and V is TRBV6-2 or TRBV6-3, with no clear D. The V end was cut by 2 bases, the J end by 5 bases, with 6 bases between. From germline, CDR1 is MNHEY and CDR2 SVGEGT. The CDR3 totals 12 residues.

The chain is built from TRBV5-5 and TRBJ2-7, with 7 bases matching TRBD1. The germline V gene has CDR1 SGHKS and CDR2 YYEKEE (reference sequence). The CDR3 runs 15 residues. The V segment lost 3 bases and the J segment 3 bases; nucleotides outside the gene matches: 9. CDR3 DNA: TGTGCCAGCAGCTCCCGGGACAGCCTTATCTACGAGCAGTACTTC. Protein product: CASSSRDSLIYEQYF.

This clone showed up just once. The chain has TRBV5-8 and TRBJ2-3; TRBD2 aligns across 9 bases. In germline, CDR1 is SGHTS, CDR2 YDEGEE. V lost 4 bases, J lost 6 bases, and 12 bases stayed unmatched. CDR3 length: 16 amino acids. Here the CDR3 reads CASSHNRRGGPDTQYF. The CDR3 DNA reads as TGTGCCAGCAGCCACAATCGGCGGGGGGGCCCCGATACGCAGTATTTT.

CDR3 DNA: TGTGCCAGCAGCCAAGATCTGGGGGACAGGGCCAGGGGCTACACCTTC. This codes for CASSQDLGDRARGYTF. The J gene is TRBJ1-2, the V gene TRBV3-1 (or the pseudogene TRBV3-2); 9 nucleotides line up with TRBD1. This CDR3 comprises 16 residues. Germline trimming cut 0 bases from V and 8 bases from J; bases unmatched to any gene: 10. The germline V gene has CDR1 LGHDT and CDR2 YNNKEL (reference sequence).

Here the CDR3 reads CASSQTQESPLHF. The CDR3 region has the DNA TGTGCCAGCAGCCAGACACAGGAATCACCCCTCCACTTT. This chain joins TRBV3-1 (or the pseudogene TRBV3-2) and TRBJ1-6, with a possible D match to TRBD1 (5 bases). The V end was cut by 3 bases, the J end by 10 bases, with 10 bases between. CDR3 size: 13 residues. Germline CDR1 reads LGHDT; CDR2 reads YNNKEL (reference sequence).

The chain joins TRBV9 to TRBJ1-1; D might be TRBD1 (5 bases). Per the germline V gene, CDR1 is SGDLS and CDR2 is YYNGEE. Between the trimmed V and J ends, which lost 0 bases and 3 bases, there was a span of 9 bases. This CDR3 comprises 14 residues. The CDR3 is CASSVDVGDTEAFF. The CDR3, as DNA: TGTGCCAGCAGCGTAGACGTAGGGGACACTGAAGCTTTCTTT.

The chain uses TRBV7-2 and TRBJ1-3; D is uncertain. Per germline, CDR1 SGHTA and CDR2 FQGNSA. V lost 5 bases, J lost 0 bases, and 11 bases lay in between. This CDR3 has 15 amino acids. The CDR3 nucleotides read TGTGCCAGCAGCCTAGGATCCTACTCTGGAAACACCATATATTTT. This sequence encodes CASSLGSYSGNTIYF. Combining the CDR3 with reference TRBV7-2 and TRBJ1-3 gives the whole variable domain GAGVSQSPSNKVTEKGKDVELRCDPISGHTALYWYRQSLGQGLEFLIYFQGNSAPDKSGLPSDRFSAERTGGSVSTLTIQRTQQEDSAVYLCASSLGSYSGNTIYFGEGSWLTVV.

The chain recombines TRBV19 with TRBJ1-4; a possible D gene is TRBD1 (5 bases). Germline V gene data show CDR1 as LNHDA and CDR2 as SQIVND (reference sequence). The V end lost 1 base, the J end lost 6 bases, and 12 bases lay between the germline ends. This CDR3 is 15 amino acids long. CDR3: CASSIGGSPYEKLFF. For the CDR3, the DNA is TGTGCCAGTAGTATAGGGGGCAGCCCCTATGAAAAACTGTTTTTT. The variable domain in full, with the rest retrieved from reference TRBV19 and TRBJ1-4, is DGGITQSPKYLFRKEGQNVTLSCEQNLNHDAMYWYRQDPGQGLRLIYYSQIVNDFQKGDIAEGYSVSREKKESFPLTVTSAQKNPTAFYLCASSIGGSPYEKLFFGSGTQLSVL.

V usage is TRBV18 and J usage is TRBJ1-2, with TRBD1 matching over 9 bases. With 4 bases clipped from V and 1 base from J, the junction kept 7 bases outside the gene matches. This CDR3 is 16 amino acids long. The V gene's germline CDR1 is KGHSH and CDR2 LQKENI. CDR3: CASSLTTGGNNYGYTF. The CDR3 DNA reads as TGTGCCAGCTCACTAACGACAGGGGGAAATAACTATGGCTACACCTTC.

The rearrangement links TRBV28 to TRBJ2-7; 7 nucleotides align to TRBD2. Per germline, CDR1 MDHEN and CDR2 SYDVKM. The ends lost 7 bases at V and 3 bases at J; junction bases unmatched: 3. The CDR3 contains 12 residues. The CDR3 sequence is CASTRDYYEQYF. The CDR3 nucleotides are TGTGCCAGCACCAGGGACTACTACGAGCAGTACTTC. Together with reference TRBV28 and TRBJ2-7, the CDR3 gives the full variable domain: DVKVTQSSRYLVKRTGEKVFLECVQDMDHENMFWYRQDPGLGLRLIYFSYDVKMKEKGDIPEGYSVSREKKERFSLILESASTNQTSMYLCASTRDYYEQYFGPGTRLTVT.

The chain uses TRBV28 and TRBJ1-4; no reliable D call. Germline CDR1 is MDHEN and CDR2 is SYDVKM. Trimming cost V 4 bases and J 8 bases, with 11 bases left between them. The CDR3 length is 13 residues. This CDR3 reads CASSWREGEKLFF. Here the CDR3 DNA reads TGTGCCAGCAGTTGGAGGGAAGGGGAAAAACTGTTTTTT. The entire variable domain, with the rest obtained from reference TRBV28 and TRBJ1-4, is as follows: DVKVTQSSRYLVKRTGEKVFLECVQDMDHENMFWYRQDPGLGLRLIYFSYDVKMKEKGDIPEGYSVSREKKERFSLILESASTNQTSMYLCASSWREGEKLFFGSGTQLSVL.

V is TRBV28 and J is TRBJ1-2; D unclear. Germline CDR1 is MDHEN and CDR2 is SYDVKM. V was clipped by 2 bases and J by 5 bases, with 6 bases between them. The CDR3 runs 12 residues. Written as DNA, the CDR3 is TGTGCCAGCAGTTTACGACATTATGGCTACACCTTC. It encodes CASSLRHYGYTF.

The rearrangement joins TRBV7-2 to TRBJ1-2, with TRBD1 as a possible D gene (5 bases). Germline lookup yields CDR1 SGHTA and CDR2 FQGNSA. Trimming left V 7 bases short and J 4 bases short, with 13 bases between. The CDR3 runs to 13 residues. The CDR3 reads CASTGAGTYGYTF. Here the CDR3 DNA reads TGTGCCAGCACTGGGGCAGGCACCTATGGCTACACCTTC.